This T cell receptor (beta chain) appears in the sequencing data of a study of CD8 T cells in ankylosing spondylitis. Regarding the study as a whole: Ankylosing spondylitis blood appeared to be characterized by a TCR beta motif of several highly homologous variants.

This clonotype has just a few counts. Its antigen is undetermined. Germline lookup yields CDR1 MNHNS and CDR2 SASEGT. V shed 7 bases, J shed 4 bases, and the junction held 8 bases outside the gene matches. The CDR3 totals 14 residues. TCRdb itself ran the 5' RACE reads through MiXCR, one entry per CDR3 protein. The sample holds about 350,000 distinct CDR3 sequences, 20% seen once. V is TRBV6-1 and J is TRBJ1-2; 8 bases agree with TRBD1. Sample: blood, either unsorted or a sorted T cell fraction (not recorded which). The clonotype was recovered from a male donor with ankylosing spondylitis or in good health (not recorded which). The CDR3 here is CASIPDRVGYGYTF. The CDR3, as DNA: TGTGCCAGCATCCCGGACAGGGTAGGCTATGGCTACACCTTC.